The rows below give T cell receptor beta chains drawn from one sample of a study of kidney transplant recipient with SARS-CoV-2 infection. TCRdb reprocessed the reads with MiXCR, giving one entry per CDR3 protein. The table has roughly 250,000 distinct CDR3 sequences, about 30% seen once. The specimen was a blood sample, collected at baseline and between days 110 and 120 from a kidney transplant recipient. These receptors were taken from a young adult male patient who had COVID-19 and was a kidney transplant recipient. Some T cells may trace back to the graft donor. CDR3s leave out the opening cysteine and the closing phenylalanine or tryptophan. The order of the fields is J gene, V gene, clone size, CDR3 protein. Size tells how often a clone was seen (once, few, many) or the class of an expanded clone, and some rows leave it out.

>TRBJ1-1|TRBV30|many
ASGGTGGARTEAF
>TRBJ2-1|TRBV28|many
ASRTTSGSTWGDNEQF
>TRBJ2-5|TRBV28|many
ASTTLNPAGVETQY
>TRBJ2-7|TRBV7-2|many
ASRASGGGKQY
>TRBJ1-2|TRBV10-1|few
ASSLPVRSRKTYGYT
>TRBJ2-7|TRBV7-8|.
ASSLQGGRSSYEQY
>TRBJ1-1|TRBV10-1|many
ASSDTGDTEAF
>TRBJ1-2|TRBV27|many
ASRELQGGSNGYT
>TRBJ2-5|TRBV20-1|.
SAEVGVLETQY
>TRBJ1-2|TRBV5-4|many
ASSADVPGKTYGYT
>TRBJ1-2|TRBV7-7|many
ASSTISKCRKTYGYT
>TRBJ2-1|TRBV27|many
ASSLRPSAPGSYNEQF
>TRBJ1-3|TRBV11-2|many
ASSPRSRSSGNTIY
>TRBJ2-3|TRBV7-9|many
ASSFREGDTQY
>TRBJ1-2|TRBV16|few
ASSVIRVVRKTYGYT
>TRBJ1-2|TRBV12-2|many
ASRMSETPRKTYGYT
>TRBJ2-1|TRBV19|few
ASSRWDEQF
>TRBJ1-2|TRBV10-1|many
ASSALPRSRKTYGYT
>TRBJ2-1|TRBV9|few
ASSGPVAAMLFNNEQF
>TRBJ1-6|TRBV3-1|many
ASSQGEGHFNSPLH
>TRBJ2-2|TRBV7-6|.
AHYTGKLF
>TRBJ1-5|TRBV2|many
ASESGLSNQPQH
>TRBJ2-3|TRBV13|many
ASSLGSASFSTDTQY
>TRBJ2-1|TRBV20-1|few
SARGVREQF
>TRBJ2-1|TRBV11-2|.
ASSRGQGIYNEQF
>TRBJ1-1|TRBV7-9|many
ASSLLVTEAF
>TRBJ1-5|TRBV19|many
AGQDRASSNQPQH
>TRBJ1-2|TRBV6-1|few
ASSIRTECRKTYGYT
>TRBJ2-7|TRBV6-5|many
ASRPYTGSHEQY
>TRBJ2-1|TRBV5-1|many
ASSSQPPPNNEQF
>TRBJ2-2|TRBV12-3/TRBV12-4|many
ASREYRGTGELF